The clone carrying this T cell receptor beta chain was observed many times. The data stem from a study of human T cells and chemical hapten exposure. Time point denoted: patch test 2, 6 weeks after DPC sensitization. As for treatment: therapeutic diphenylcyclopropenone sensitization with weekly scalp DPC. TCRdb re-called the RACE reads with MiXCR, one entry per CDR3 protein. The sample consists of roughly 100,000 distinct CDR3 sequences, about a tenth of them appearing once. The V gene's germline CDR1 is MNHNY and CDR2 SVGAGI (reference sequence). V was pared by 6 bases and J by 7 bases, with 10 bases of the junction left unmatched. The CDR3 has 14 residues.

The source material was whole blood, sampled in connection with sensitization to the hapten diphenylcyclopropenone (DPC). This chain joins TRBV6-6 and TRBJ2-7; 9 nucleotides line up with TRBD1. This sequence was found in a woman aged 40 to 50 with alopecia areata. Some clones in this sample may be carry-over from other donors' samples. In DNA form, the CDR3 reads TGTGCCAGCAGGCGGGACAGGGCCGCGGGGGAGCAGTACTTC. Its protein is CASRRDRAAGEQYF.